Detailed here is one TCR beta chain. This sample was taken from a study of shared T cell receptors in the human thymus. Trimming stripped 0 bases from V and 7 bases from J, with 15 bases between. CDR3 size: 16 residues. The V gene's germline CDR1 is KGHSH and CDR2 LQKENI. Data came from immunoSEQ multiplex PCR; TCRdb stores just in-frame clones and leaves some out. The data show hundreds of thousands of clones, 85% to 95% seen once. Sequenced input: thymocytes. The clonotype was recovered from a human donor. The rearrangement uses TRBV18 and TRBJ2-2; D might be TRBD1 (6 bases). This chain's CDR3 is CASSPPSPGAHGELFF. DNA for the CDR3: TGTGCCAGCTCACCACCGTCACCAGGGGCCCACGGGGAGCTGTTTTTT. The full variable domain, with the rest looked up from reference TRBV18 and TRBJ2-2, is NAGVMQNPRHLVRRRGQEARLRCSPMKGHSHVYWYRQLPEEGLKFMVYLQKENIIDESGMPKERFSAEFPKEGPSILRIQQVVRGDSAAYFCASSPPSPGAHGELFFGEGSRLTVL.